This record covers a single T cell receptor beta chain. These data originate in a study of shared clonotypes between healthy human individuals. CDR1 SGHAT and CDR2 FQNNGV come from the germline V gene. The CDR3 loop spans 15 amino acids. V was cut by 0 bases and J by 1 base, with 9 bases left in between. CD45RO-negative CD8 cells positively selected for CCR7 made up the naive population, which excluded terminally differentiated effector memory CD45RA+ cells. The repertoire was sequenced with immunoSEQ multiplex PCR; TCRdb's copy has only in-frame clones and lacks some. The sample contains about 820,000 clones, 80% to 95% of which appear only once.

This TCR derives from a man aged 25 to 45 in good health. Sequencing was done on a sample of naive CD8+ T cells sorted from blood. The rearrangement joins TRBV11-2 to TRBJ2-5; D ambiguous. DNA of the CDR3: TGTGCCAGCAGCTTAGATCGAGGCCTCCAAGAGACCCAGTACTTC. This encodes CASSLDRGLQETQYF.